These 3 T cell receptor beta chains originate from one sample sequenced in a study of shared clonotypes between healthy human individuals (dated by TCRdb to the early 2020s). Library creation used the immunoSEQ multiplex PCR assay. The table comes from immuneACCESS by way of TCRdb, which keeps in-frame sequences with V and J called. Part of the clones is missing from these tables; in studies checked, under half for an unresolved V gene and the rest for unknown reasons. For this sample the table gives roughly 2,500,000 clones, of which 90% to 95% were detected only once. The top ten clones comprise roughly 0.39% of the sample. Sequencing was done on a sample of naive CD4+ T cells from PBMCs. The label giving this sample's cell subset or site can be read as: CD45RA+ positively selected. All receptors derive from a man younger than 35 in good health. Some clones in this sample may be carry-over from other donors' samples.

The chain couples TRBV5-6 to TRBJ1-3, with TRBD1 matching 8 bases. The germline V gene encodes CDR1 SGHDT and CDR2 YYEEEE. The CDR3 totals 16 residues. The ends lost 5 bases at V and 2 bases at J; junction bases unmatched: 9. Written as DNA, the CDR3 is TGTGCCAGCAGTAACGGACAGGGAAATCCTGGAAACACCATATATTTT. This translates into CASSNGQGNPGNTIYF.

The chain recombines TRBV29-1 with TRBJ2-1; 10 bases match TRBD2. J was trimmed by 6 bases and V by 6 bases; bases with no gene match: 11. The CDR3 has 15 amino acids. Germline V gene lookup returns CDR1 SQVTM and CDR2 ANQGSEA. CDR3 bases: TGCAGCGTCCCCCGAGCGGGAGGGGGTCTCAATGAGCAGTTCTTC. Translation: CSVPRAGGGLNEQFF.

The CDR3 protein is CASSRTSGRETQYF. CDR3 DNA sequence: TGTGCCAGCAGCCGGACTAGCGGGAGAGAGACCCAGTACTTC. The V call is TRBV9, the J call TRBJ2-5, with 13 bases identical to TRBD2. V shed 4 bases, J shed 4 bases, and the junction held 1 base outside the gene matches. The CDR3 runs 14 residues. Germline V lookup: CDR1 SGDLS, CDR2 YYNGEE.